A selection of T cell receptor beta chains follows, all from one sample in a study of shared clonotypes between healthy human individuals. The method was immunoSEQ multiplex PCR; TCRdb's version includes in-frame clones alone and lacks a portion of them. This table holds about 1.1 million clones, 60% to 85% found once. The sample taken for sequencing was memory CD4+ T cells from PBMCs. All receptors derive from a man younger than 35 in good health. Some clones in this sample may be carry-over from other donors' samples. The CDR3 runs from the conserved cysteine through the conserved F or W. Each record gives: V gene, D gene, clone size, J gene, CDR3 protein, CDR3 DNA. A D gene is named only where the DNA matches it firmly. The size field is filled for only some rows; it gives once, few, many or a size class.

TRBV28	TRBD1	NA	TRBJ2-7	CASKFDRGNYEQYF	TGTGCCAGCAAGTTCGACAGGGGGAATTACGAGCAGTACTTC
TRBV5-1	NA	NA	TRBJ2-7	CASSQVNAASYEQYF	TGCGCCAGCAGCCAGGTTAATGCGGCCTCCTACGAGCAGTACTTC
TRBV6-5	NA	NA	TRBJ1-5	CASSRGQIGQPQHF	TGTGCCAGCAGCAGAGGACAAATCGGTCAGCCCCAGCATTTT
TRBV9	NA	NA	TRBJ1-4	CASSVGPANEKLFF	TGTGCCAGCAGCGTAGGCCCAGCTAATGAAAAACTGTTTTTT
TRBV7-3	TRBD1	NA	TRBJ2-5	CASSSDRVGTQYF	TGTGCCAGCAGCTCGGACAGGGTCGGGACCCAGTACTTC
TRBV21-1	NA	once	TRBJ2-7	CASSKLGAVYEQYF	TGTGCCAGCAGCAAACTGGGGGCGGTCTACGAGCAGTACTTC
TRBV20-1	NA	NA	TRBJ2-1	CSASRAEQFF	TGCAGTGCTAGTCGGGCCGAGCAGTTCTTC
TRBV4-1	NA	many	TRBJ2-5	CASSQDTQIKTQYF	TGCGCCAGCAGCCAAGATACGCAGATCAAGACCCAGTACTTC
TRBV28	NA	NA	TRBJ1-2	CASSFPPEEGYGYTF	TGTGCCAGCAGTTTCCCCCCCGAAGAGGGCTATGGCTACACCTTC
TRBV5-1	NA	NA	TRBJ2-5	CASSLDRRETQYF	TGCGCCAGCAGCTTGGATCGAAGAGAGACCCAGTACTTC
TRBV21-1	NA	many	TRBJ2-7	CASSNETSGKGAYEQYF	TGTGCCAGCAGCAATGAGACTAGCGGGAAGGGAGCCTACGAGCAGTACTTC
TRBV5-5	NA	few	TRBJ1-1	CASSLVAGRTEAFF	TGTGCCAGCAGCCTGGTGGCAGGCAGGACTGAAGCTTTCTTT
TRBV4-1	TRBD2	NA	TRBJ2-1	CASSQDASGNYEQFF	TGCGCCAGCAGCCAAGATGCTAGCGGGAACTATGAGCAGTTCTTC
TRBV4-3	TRBD2	NA	TRBJ2-1	CASSQVWREVYNEQFF	TGCGCCAGCAGCCAAGTGTGGCGGGAGGTGTACAATGAGCAGTTCTTC
TRBV7-9	NA	NA	TRBJ1-5	CASSRGSDQGPQHF	TGTGCCAGCAGCCGGGGCAGCGATCAGGGGCCCCAGCATTTT
TRBV28	TRBD1	once	TRBJ1-5	CASSERTGGYQPQHF	TGTGCCAGCAGTGAAAGGACAGGGGGCTATCAGCCCCAGCATTTT
TRBV18	NA	once	TRBJ1-5	CASSQQFNQPQHF	TGTGCCAGCTCACAACAGTTCAATCAGCCCCAGCATTTT
TRBV6-6	NA	NA	TRBJ1-1	CASSYLGANTEAFF	TGTGCCAGCAGTTACCTGGGGGCGAACACTGAAGCTTTCTTT
TRBV7-9	TRBD2	many	TRBJ2-1	CASSFPPRLAGTKNEQFF	TGTGCCAGCAGCTTCCCCCCCCGACTAGCGGGGACTAAGAATGAGCAGTTCTTC
TRBV7-9	TRBD2	NA	TRBJ2-1	CASSFTSGTSYNEQFF	TGTGCCAGCAGCTTCACTAGCGGGACCTCCTACAATGAGCAGTTCTTC
TRBV28	TRBD1	NA	TRBJ1-5	CASSTDRAGNQPQHF	TGTGCCAGCAGCACTGACAGGGCGGGCAATCAGCCCCAGCATTTT
TRBV15	NA	NA	TRBJ2-7	CATSRRGQQYF	TGTGCCACCAGCCGCAGGGGCCAGCAGTACTTC
TRBV11-2	NA	few	TRBJ2-7	CASSLVVFGGVSEQYF	TGTGCCAGCAGCTTAGTAGTTTTCGGGGGAGTAAGTGAGCAGTACTTC
TRBV27	NA	NA	TRBJ2-7	CASRAQGLALSSYEQYF	TGTGCCAGCAGGGCTCAGGGACTTGCGTTAAGCTCCTACGAGCAGTACTTC
TRBV7-3	NA	NA	TRBJ2-5	CASSLTGRGGETQYF	TGTGCCAGCAGCTTAACAGGCAGGGGTGGGGAGACCCAGTACTTC
TRBV4-2	TRBD1	NA	TRBJ2-6	CASSQDKGTGGVSGANVLTF	TGTGCCAGCAGCCAAGATAAGGGGACAGGGGGCGTATCTGGGGCCAACGTCCTGACTTTC
TRBV5-1	NA	NA	TRBJ2-3	CASSFSGTNTDTQYF	TGCGCCAGCAGCTTCAGCGGGACAAACACAGATACGCAGTATTTT
TRBV5-1	TRBD2	NA	TRBJ2-5	CASSSFSGSQETQYF	TGCGCCAGCAGCTCGTTTAGCGGGAGTCAGGAGACCCAGTACTTC
TRBV4-2	TRBD1	NA	TRBJ2-5	CASSRSGGGETQYF	TGTGCCAGCAGCCGTTCAGGGGGTGGGGAGACCCAGTACTTC
TRBV27	NA	NA	TRBJ2-7	CASSLYARPYEQYF	TGTGCCAGCAGTTTATATGCTCGTCCCTACGAGCAGTACTTC
TRBV28	TRBD1	NA	TRBJ1-5	CASSFGQVAYSNQPQHF	TGTGCCAGCAGTTTCGGACAGGTTGCCTATAGCAATCAGCCCCAGCATTTT
TRBV18	NA	NA	TRBJ1-1	CASSRPPEGYTEAFF	TGTGCCAGCTCAAGACCTCCCGAGGGGTACACTGAAGCTTTCTTT
TRBV7-3	NA	once	TRBJ2-6	CASRKSSGANVLTF	TGTGCCAGCAGGAAGAGCTCTGGGGCCAACGTCCTGACTTTC
TRBV6-5	NA	NA	TRBJ1-5	CASSSAEAGSQPQHF	TGTGCCAGCAGTTCCGCCGAGGCAGGGAGCCAGCCCCAGCATTTT
TRBV7-2	TRBD1	NA	TRBJ2-7	CASSTNRGLEQYF	TGTGCAAGCAGCACCAACAGGGGGCTCGAGCAGTACTTC
TRBV5-1	NA	NA	TRBJ2-2	CASSLASAGFYTGELFF	TGCGCCAGCAGCTTGGCCTCGGCAGGGTTTTACACCGGGGAGCTGTTTTTT
TRBV4-1	TRBD2	NA	TRBJ2-1	CASSRILLAGGSNEQFF	TGCGCCAGCAGCCGGATCTTACTAGCGGGAGGCAGTAATGAGCAGTTCTTC
TRBV28	NA	NA	TRBJ1-1	CASSLILRMGHDTEAFF	TGTGCCAGCAGTTTGATTTTGCGTATGGGGCATGACACTGAAGCTTTCTTT
TRBV28	NA	NA	TRBJ1-1	CASSPPLGQGDTEAFF	TGTGCCAGCAGTCCCCCCTTGGGGCAGGGAGATACTGAAGCTTTCTTT
TRBV7-7	NA	NA	TRBJ2-5	CASSPGRQAGETQYF	TGTGCCAGCAGCCCGGGTCGACAGGCTGGGGAGACCCAGTACTTC
TRBV4-1	NA	few	TRBJ2-3	CASSQPGTDTQYF	TGCGCCAGCAGCCAACCGGGTACAGATACGCAGTATTTT
TRBV7-3	TRBD2	NA	TRBJ2-3	CASSLTSGSGTDTQYF	TGTGCCAGCAGCCTCACAAGCGGGAGTGGAACAGATACGCAGTATTTT
TRBV18	NA	NA	TRBJ1-5	CASSPTIGSNQPQHF	TGTGCCAGCTCACCTACGATTGGCAGCAATCAGCCCCAGCATTTT
TRBV4-1	TRBD1	NA	TRBJ2-5	CASSQDRLGGTQYF	TGCGCCAGCAGCCAGGACAGGCTTGGGGGGACCCAGTACTTC
TRBV4-3	NA	once	TRBJ2-3	CASSQVFWGTDTQYF	TGCGCCAGCAGCCAAGTTTTTTGGGGCACAGATACGCAGTATTTT
TRBV5-4	NA	NA	TRBJ2-1	CASSLEFRVNEQFF	TGTGCCAGCAGCTTGGAGTTTAGGGTCAATGAGCAGTTCTTC
TRBV28	NA	NA	TRBJ1-5	CASSLWGSRNQPQHF	TGTGCCAGCAGTTTATGGGGAAGTCGTAATCAGCCCCAGCATTTT
TRBV6-1	NA	NA	TRBJ1-1	CASSGWAGHMNTEAFF	TGTGCCAGCAGTGGATGGGCAGGGCACATGAACACTGAAGCTTTCTTT
TRBV6-6	TRBD1	NA	TRBJ2-1	CASTPDRAGEQFF	TGTGCCAGCACTCCCGACAGGGCCGGTGAGCAGTTCTTC
TRBV28	NA	NA	TRBJ1-4	CASGIWGEEKLFF	TGTGCCAGCGGTATATGGGGAGAGGAAAAACTGTTTTTT
TRBV10-3	NA	NA	TRBJ1-1	CAISDSRLGNTEAFF	TGTGCCATCAGTGACTCGAGGCTGGGTAACACTGAAGCTTTCTTT
TRBV14	NA	NA	TRBJ2-2	CASSQYGIDTGELFF	TGTGCCAGCAGCCAATACGGGATCGACACCGGGGAGCTGTTTTTT
TRBV7-2	TRBD1	NA	TRBJ1-4	CASSLARQGGEKLFF	TGTGCCAGCAGCTTAGCCCGACAGGGGGGTGAAAAACTGTTTTTT
TRBV4-3	NA	NA	TRBJ1-2	CASSQENILHGYTF	TGCGCCAGCAGCCAAGAAAACATTTTGCATGGCTACACCTTC
TRBV7-9	NA	NA	TRBJ1-1	CASATDPGVAFF	TGTGCCAGCGCGACCGATCCGGGGGTAGCTTTCTTT
TRBV27	NA	NA	TRBJ2-7	CASSSLRDSYEQYF	TGTGCCAGCAGTTCCCTCAGAGATTCCTACGAGCAGTACTTC
TRBV18	NA	NA	TRBJ1-4	CASSGNSNEKLFF	TGTGCCAGCTCAGGGAACTCTAATGAAAAACTGTTTTTT
TRBV30	TRBD1	NA	TRBJ1-5	CAWSAPGQVSQPQHF	TGTGCCTGGAGCGCACCGGGACAGGTCTCTCAGCCCCAGCATTTT